These T cell receptor beta chains were read from a single sample in a study of PD-1 blockade in classical Hodgkin lymphoma. Profiling relied on immunoSEQ multiplex PCR, and the TCRdb table lists in-frame clones only, not all of them. The sample contains around 28,000 clones, about 88% of which appear only once. The input for sequencing was CD4+ T cells from blood, taken before the fourth cycle of nivolumab. All receptors derive from a human donor with classical Hodgkin lymphoma. The CDR3 runs from the conserved cysteine through the conserved F or W.

CDR3aa,len,j_gene,v_gene
CASRPTDWNTGELFF,15,TRBJ2-2,TRBV28
CASSATTESPLHF,13,TRBJ1-6,TRBV7-8
CASSRLAGAQETQYF,15,TRBJ2-5,TRBV7-3
CASSPKVATDTQYF,14,TRBJ2-3,TRBV18
CAWSWAGANNEQFF,14,TRBJ2-1,TRBV30
CASSVAGQGSTGELFF,16,TRBJ2-2,TRBV9
CASSLGQGVNEQYF,14,TRBJ2-7,TRBV18
CASSSGNYNEQFF,13,TRBJ2-1,TRBV7-3
CASSLSSRGHGMGDNEQFF,19,TRBJ2-1,TRBV27
CAWRPDQRTQYF,12,TRBJ2-5,TRBV30
CASSYEVYSNQPQHF,15,TRBJ1-5,TRBV6-6
CASSDSGGGNYEQYF,15,TRBJ2-7,TRBV18
CASSLVEPYEQYF,13,TRBJ2-7,TRBV28
CASSKSGGRTDTQYF,15,TRBJ2-3,TRBV7-8
CASSPQPDSGNGYTF,15,TRBJ1-2,TRBV13
CASSVGFSYEQYF,13,TRBJ2-7,TRBV19
CASRLADTSGATYEQYF,17,TRBJ2-7,TRBV12-2
CASSHATGNSNQPQHF,16,TRBJ1-5,TRBV7-9
CASSTQGADNSPLHF,15,TRBJ1-6,TRBV19
CASSLEWGTEAFF,13,TRBJ1-1,TRBV5-1
CASSSPTGNEQYF,13,TRBJ2-7,TRBV5-4
CASSSVGAPREQYF,14,TRBJ2-7,TRBV7-2
CASSPLDTTYEQYF,14,TRBJ2-7,TRBV5-1
CASSLGTGGSNEQFF,15,TRBJ2-1,TRBV28
CASSGDGRNQPQHF,14,TRBJ1-5,TRBV2
CASSLYNEQFF,11,TRBJ2-1,TRBV5-6
CASSPRRSSYEQYF,14,TRBJ2-7,TRBV11-2
CASSELRGPLHF,12,TRBJ1-6,TRBV10-2
CASGRWWDRAYEQYF,15,TRBJ2-7,TRBV5-6
CASSLGTGVTYEQYF,15,TRBJ2-7,TRBV5-8
CASSLIGGSYEQYF,14,TRBJ2-7,TRBV19
CASSQAPSWGHIIYEQYF,18,TRBJ2-7,TRBV4-1
CASRPTLSGGGGYTF,15,TRBJ1-2,TRBV28
CASSPDGLAPVNEQFF,16,TRBJ2-1,TRBV18
CSVATGSVGELFF,13,TRBJ2-2,TRBV29-1
CASSSRTSGPPIYNEQFF,18,TRBJ2-1,TRBV7-6
CASSLTAMNTEAFF,14,TRBJ1-1,TRBV6-1
CASRWGSGNTIYF,13,TRBJ1-3,TRBV7-9
CAISDSSDTYNEQFF,15,TRBJ2-1,TRBV10-3
CASSYKRNSGNTIYF,15,TRBJ1-3,TRBV6-5
CAGGSSYEQYF,11,TRBJ2-7,TRBV6-1